Sequencing of this T cell receptor beta chain was carried out in a study of brain T cells in children with intractable seizures. General study points: Pre- and post-surgery blood differed in depth, so pre-surgery absences may be undersampling.

The sequenced cases were selected for having the highest brain T cell transcript signatures. Produced via immunoSEQ multiplex PCR; TCRdb's table is partial and in-frame only. The table shows approximately 41,000 clones, with 90% occurring only once. The CDR3 totals 13 residues. Trimming took off 6 bases at V and 4 bases at J, with 12 bases between the two ends. Germline CDR1 LNHDA, CDR2 SQIVND (reference sequence). This clone was detected once. What it recognizes is unknown. Sample: peripheral blood, taken at surgery. This clonotype was obtained from a girl aged 2-15 years with tuberous sclerosis and intractable seizures. The chain joins TRBV19 to TRBJ1-1, with D possibly TRBD1 on 5 matching bases. The CDR3 loop is CASRFARATEAFF. The CDR3 nucleotides read TGTGCCAGTAGATTCGCCAGGGCCACTGAAGCTTTCTTT.